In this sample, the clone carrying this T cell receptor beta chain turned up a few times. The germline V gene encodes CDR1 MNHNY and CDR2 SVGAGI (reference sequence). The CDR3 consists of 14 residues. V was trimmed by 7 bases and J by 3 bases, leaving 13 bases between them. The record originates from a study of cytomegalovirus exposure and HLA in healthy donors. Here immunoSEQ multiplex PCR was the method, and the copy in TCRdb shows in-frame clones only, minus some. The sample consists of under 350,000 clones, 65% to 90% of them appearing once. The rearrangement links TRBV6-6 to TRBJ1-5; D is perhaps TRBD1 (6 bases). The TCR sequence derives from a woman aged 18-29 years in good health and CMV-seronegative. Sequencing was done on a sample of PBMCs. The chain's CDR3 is CASNLQGDNQPQHF. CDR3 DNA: TGTGCCAGCAACCTACAGGGAGACAATCAGCCCCAGCATTTT.